This T cell receptor beta chain derives from a study of post-analysis software for immune sequencing data. In the study overall: Recorded subtypes: relapsing-remitting, secondary progressive, progressive-relapsing; some patients unannotated. Notes on the study in general: About 5 TRBV segments occurring more often in patients than controls included TRBV5-6, TRBV5-1 and TRBV20-1.

The CDR3 runs to 20 residues. Germline-derived CDR1 and CDR2 are SGHRS and YFSETQ. This clonotype has just one count. Its antigen is not identified. Germline and junction disagree at one end, which may indicate a read error. Sequencing libraries made from TCR beta cDNA carried unique molecular identifiers. TCRdb reprocessed the PCR reads with MiXCR, giving one entry per CDR3 protein. The sample contains roughly 170,000 distinct CDR3 sequences, over 25% of which appear only once. The origin of this receptor is a girl aged 10 to 17 with multiple sclerosis. The chain recombines TRBV5-1 with TRBJ2-1; D possibly corresponds to TRBD2 (6 bases). The sample was blood. The CDR3 sequence is CACSPRDSGRYLSSYNEQFF. CDR3 sequence (DNA): TGCGCCTGCAGCCCGCGGGATAGCGGTCGGTATCTAAGCTCCTACAATGAGCAGTTCTTC.